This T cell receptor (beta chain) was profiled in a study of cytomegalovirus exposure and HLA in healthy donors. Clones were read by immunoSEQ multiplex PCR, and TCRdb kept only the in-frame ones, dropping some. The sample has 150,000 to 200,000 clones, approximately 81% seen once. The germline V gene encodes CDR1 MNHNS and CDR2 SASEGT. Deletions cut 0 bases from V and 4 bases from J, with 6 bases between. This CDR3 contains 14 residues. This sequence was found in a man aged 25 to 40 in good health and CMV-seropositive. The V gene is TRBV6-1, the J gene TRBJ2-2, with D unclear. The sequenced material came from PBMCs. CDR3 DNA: TGTGCCAGCAGTGAAGCCCGACTCACCGGGGAGCTGTTTTTT. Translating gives CASSEARLTGELFF.